This T cell receptor beta chain is drawn from a study of blood T cell repertoires in COVID-19. Study details: The study drew acute and convalescent COVID-19 samples from the United States, Italy and Spain. The analysed material was cDNA or gDNA that came from T cells, B-cell-depleted T cells, or PBMCs.

In germline, CDR1 is SGDLS, CDR2 YYNGEE. CDR3 length: 18 amino acids. Deletions cut 0 bases from V and 4 bases from J, with 17 bases between. In the study's own analysis: Estimation of nucleated cell counts relied on the amplification of reference gene primers. Libraries were prepared by immunoSEQ multiplex PCR; TCRdb keeps only in-frame clonotypes and omits some of them. The D gene and trimming were derived from the DNA, and the V and J assignments and clone size from that table. The profile covers some 16,000 clones, with just under 95% appearing a single time and 4.5% to 7% taken by the ten largest.

The chain joins TRBV9 to TRBJ2-6; D is possibly TRBD1 (5 bases). The clonotype was recovered from a human donor in a cohort sampled during active COVID-19. The sequencing input was peripheral blood. CDR3 DNA: TGTGCCAGCAGCGTAGGAGGTGGGGCAGGTTCAGGGGCCAACGTCCTGACTTTC. Its translation is CASSVGGGAGSGANVLTF.